A selection of T cell receptor beta chains follows, all from one sample in a study of Ad26.COV2.S vaccination and SARS-CoV-2 variants. Clones were read by immunoSEQ multiplex PCR, and TCRdb kept only the in-frame ones, dropping some. The sample yields roughly 510,000 clones, approximately 88% seen once. Material: peripheral blood, obtained in a trial of Ad26.COV2.S vaccine versus placebo. The source of these receptors is a person between 18 and 65 years old who received the Ad26.COV2.S COVID-19 vaccine or a placebo. The CDR3 runs from the conserved cysteine through the conserved F or W. A D gene is named only where the DNA matches it firmly. Clone size is stated in some rows and not others, as once, few, many or a class when expanded.

abundance,d_gene,j_gene,v_gene,CDR3aa,CDR3nt
once,.,TRBJ2-2,TRBV20-1,CSARGIGELFF,TGCAGTGCTCGGGGGATCGGGGAGCTGTTTTTT
.,TRBD1,TRBJ1-4,TRBV6-5,CASRRDSGNEKLFF,TGTGCCAGCAGACGGGACAGCGGTAATGAAAAACTGTTTTTT
.,.,TRBJ1-3,TRBV30,CACNDFRGQGNTIYF,TGTGCCTGCAATGATTTCCGGGGGCAAGGAAACACCATATATTTT
.,.,TRBJ2-3,TRBV19,CASSIGRTFADTQYF,TGTGCCAGTAGTATAGGCCGCACGTTTGCAGATACGCAGTATTTT
.,TRBD1,TRBJ1-5,TRBV6-5,CASRDGQGVDQPQHF,TGTGCCAGCAGAGACGGACAGGGGGTCGATCAGCCCCAGCATTTT
.,.,TRBJ2-7,TRBV5-4,CASSLFGGGSVQYF,TGTGCCAGCAGCTTGTTTGGGGGAGGATCCGTGCAGTACTTC
once,.,TRBJ1-4,TRBV30,CAWSRSGMGRNEKLFF,TGTGCCTGGAGTAGGTCGGGTATGGGCAGGAATGAAAAACTGTTTTTT
.,.,TRBJ1-1,TRBV30,CAWTPIGRTPWAEAFF,TGTGCCTGGACTCCTATCGGGAGGACCCCCTGGGCTGAAGCTTTCTTT
few,.,TRBJ1-5,TRBV10-3,CAISDWADQPQHF,TGTGCCATCAGTGATTGGGCAGATCAGCCCCAGCATTTT
.,TRBD1,TRBJ1-2,TRBV28,CASSPTGTAEHGYTF,TGTGCCAGCAGCCCAACCGGGACAGCAGAGCACGGCTACACCTTC
.,.,TRBJ1-4,TRBV18,CASSPTGARDEKLFF,TGTGCCAGCTCACCTACCGGAGCTAGGGATGAAAAACTGTTTTTT
few,.,TRBJ2-7,TRBV6-5,CASRPPSGYEQYF,TGTGCCAGCAGGCCCCCCTCGGGGTACGAGCAGTACTTC
.,.,TRBJ1-4,TRBV15,CATSRDPGGVEKLFF,TGTGCCACCAGCAGGGACCCCGGCGGGGTAGAAAAACTGTTTTTT
.,TRBD1,TRBJ1-2,TRBV6-5,CASRNPGQGPFGYTF,TGTGCCAGCAGAAATCCGGGACAGGGACCCTTTGGCTACACCTTC
.,TRBD1,TRBJ2-5,TRBV24-1,CATGSQGASLGETQYF,TGTGCCACCGGGTCACAGGGGGCGAGTTTAGGAGAGACCCAGTACTTC
few,TRBD2,TRBJ2-1,TRBV19,CASSFWGLAGAGQNNEQFF,TGTGCCAGTAGTTTTTGGGGACTAGCGGGAGCCGGGCAGAACAATGAGCAGTTCTTC
.,.,TRBJ2-3,TRBV5-1,CASNSVDTQYF,TGCGCCAGCAATTCGGTGGATACGCAGTATTTT
once,TRBD2,TRBJ2-7,TRBV20-1,CSASRREGGYEQYF,TGCAGTGCTAGTCGGCGGGAGGGGGGGTACGAGCAGTACTTC
.,.,TRBJ2-4,TRBV30,CAWSRWIAKNIQYF,TGTGCCTGGAGTAGGTGGATAGCCAAAAACATTCAGTACTTC
.,.,TRBJ1-1,TRBV6-5,CASSLTANTEAFF,TGTGCCAGCAGCCTTACAGCGAACACTGAAGCTTTCTTT
.,.,TRBJ1-2,TRBV30,CGARINYGYTF,TGTGGGGCCAGGATTAACTATGGCTACACCTTC
few,.,TRBJ2-5,TRBV4-2,CASSQQQGHGETQYF,TGTGCCAGCAGCCAACAACAGGGTCACGGGGAGACCCAGTACTTC
.,.,TRBJ2-1,TRBV11-3,CASSLNPGTGIFF,TGTGCCAGCAGCTTAAACCCCGGGACTGGGATCTTCTTC
few,.,TRBJ2-2,TRBV6-5,CASRKASTGELFF,TGTGCCAGCAGAAAGGCGAGCACCGGGGAGCTGTTTTTT
once,TRBD1,TRBJ1-4,TRBV30,CAWSVPTGDNEKLFF,TGTGCCTGGAGTGTACCGACAGGGGATAATGAAAAACTGTTTTTT
.,.,TRBJ2-1,TRBV6-5,CASELSSYNEQFF,TGTGCCAGCGAGCTTAGTTCCTACAATGAGCAGTTCTTC
.,TRBD1,TRBJ2-2,TRBV9,CASSPRQGPSTGELFF,TGTGCCAGCAGCCCCAGACAGGGCCCGAGCACCGGGGAGCTGTTTTTT
.,.,TRBJ1-5,TRBV21-1,CASSRHQPQHF,TGTGCCAGCAGCAGACATCAGCCCCAGCATTTT
few,TRBD2,TRBJ2-7,TRBV28,CASLTSGRRHEQYF,TGTGCCAGCCTGACTAGCGGGAGGAGACACGAGCAGTACTTC
.,TRBD1,TRBJ1-2,TRBV28,CASSSRGWYGYTF,TGTGCCAGCAGTTCCAGGGGGTGGTATGGCTACACCTTC
.,.,TRBJ1-2,TRBV2,CASRPAGPIGYTF,TGTGCCAGCAGGCCCGCAGGACCTATAGGCTACACCTTC
.,.,TRBJ2-2,TRBV24-1,CATSGTSYTGELFF,TGTGCCACCAGTGGTACGTCCTACACCGGGGAGCTGTTTTTT
.,TRBD1,TRBJ2-7,TRBV5-4,CASSSAQGAPYREQYF,TGTGCCAGCAGCTCTGCACAGGGGGCTCCTTATAGGGAGCAGTACTTC
.,TRBD2,TRBJ2-3,TRBV3-1/TRBV3-2,CASSQQPAGGRTQYF,TGTGCCAGCAGCCAACAACCGGCGGGAGGGCGTACGCAGTATTTT
.,.,TRBJ2-1,TRBV10-3,CAISASLVEQFF,TGTGCCATCAGTGCATCATTGGTAGAGCAGTTCTTC
.,.,TRBJ1-1,TRBV28,CASRTSGFEAFF,TGTGCCAGTCGTACCTCCGGTTTTGAAGCTTTCTTT
.,.,TRBJ1-2,TRBV18,CASSPEQGTYGYTF,TGTGCCAGCTCCCCCGAACAGGGCACCTATGGCTACACCTTC
.,.,TRBJ1-1,TRBV29-1,CSVTDPGTEAFF,TGCAGCGTTACAGATCCGGGCACTGAAGCTTTCTTT
.,TRBD1,TRBJ2-3,TRBV24-1,CATSDPGTGRTDTQYF,TGTGCCACCAGTGACCCCGGGACAGGGAGGACAGATACGCAGTATTTT
.,TRBD2,TRBJ2-1,TRBV18,CASSPTLGTSGAYNEQFF,TGTGCCAGCTCACCTACTCTCGGGACTAGCGGGGCTTACAATGAGCAGTTCTTC
.,.,TRBJ2-4,TRBV19,CASTQLGAKNIQYF,TGTGCCAGCACTCAACTAGGAGCCAAAAACATTCAGTACTTC
few,TRBD1,TRBJ2-3,TRBV5-4,CASSFSQGADTQYF,TGTGCCAGCAGCTTTTCCCAGGGGGCAGATACGCAGTATTTT
.,.,TRBJ1-1,TRBV2,CASRPPVGHLNTEAFF,TGTGCCAGCAGACCTCCCGTGGGACACTTAAACACTGAAGCTTTCTTT
.,.,TRBJ1-1,TRBV27,CASRKLSGTEAFF,TGTGCCAGCAGGAAGTTATCGGGCACTGAAGCTTTCTTT
.,TRBD1,TRBJ2-5,TRBV5-1,CASSSAGTGDRKTQYF,TGCGCCAGCAGCTCGGCCGGGACAGGGGATCGAAAGACCCAGTACTTC
.,.,TRBJ1-1,TRBV28,CASSFGRNTEAFF,TGTGCCAGCAGTTTCGGGAGGAACACTGAAGCTTTCTTT
.,.,TRBJ2-1,TRBV18,CASSPPGSLTYNEQFF,TGTGCCAGCTCACCACCGGGAAGCCTAACCTACAATGAGCAGTTCTTC
.,TRBD1,TRBJ2-7,TRBV29-1,CSAGQGSYEQYF,TGCAGCGCCGGACAGGGTTCCTACGAGCAGTACTTC
.,.,TRBJ2-5,TRBV19,CASSIHIWETQYF,TGTGCCAGTAGTATACACATCTGGGAGACCCAGTACTTC
.,.,TRBJ1-1,TRBV5-1,CASSLEQGPPNTEAFF,TGCGCCAGCAGCTTGGAACAGGGTCCACCGAACACTGAAGCTTTCTTT
.,.,TRBJ2-1,TRBV21-1,CAGERQGPYNEQFF,TGTGCCGGGGAAAGGCAGGGCCCCTACAATGAGCAGTTCTTC
.,.,TRBJ2-7,TRBV11-2,CASSLGPGRTYEQYF,TGTGCCAGCAGCTTAGGACCTGGGCGGACCTACGAGCAGTACTTC
few,.,TRBJ2-2,TRBV7-2,CASSSTDTGELFF,TGTGCCAGCAGCTCGACTGACACCGGGGAGCTGTTTTTT
once,TRBD2,TRBJ2-7,TRBV6-6,CASSYSAGGGYEQYF,TGTGCCAGCAGTTACTCCGCGGGAGGAGGTTACGAGCAGTACTTC
.,TRBD2,TRBJ2-7,TRBV30,CAWSRLAGPYEQYF,TGTGCCTGGAGTCGACTAGCGGGACCCTACGAGCAGTACTTC
.,.,TRBJ2-5,TRBV5-1,CASSPEGRRETQYF,TGCGCCAGCAGCCCCGAGGGCCGGAGGGAGACCCAGTACTTC
.,.,TRBJ2-5,TRBV20-1,CSAQSAGTQYF,TGCAGTGCCCAATCCGCGGGGACCCAGTACTTC